The 22 T cell receptor beta chains below were found in one sample sequenced in a study of tumor-infiltrating lymphocytes in primary liver carcinoma. RNA was extracted from whole blood without cell sorting, alongside germline DNA. The authors made TCR beta cDNA from 450 to 600 ng total RNA with a constant-region primer. The TCR beta library was amplified through three nested multiplex PCR rounds in a modified ARM-PCR procedure. It was with TRBV1-TRBV30 forward primers and a C-beta reverse primer that the first two PCR rounds were run, at 10 cycles each. Using its own MiXCR run on the multiplex PCR reads, TCRdb lists one record per CDR3 protein. This sample has approximately 300,000 distinct CDR3 sequences, with 65% found just once. The sequenced material came from peripheral blood. These receptors were collected from a man between 35 and 55 years old with primary liver carcinoma and hepatitis B virus infection.

To note about this clonotype: Relative to the germline gene, one junction end is altered; a read error may explain this. This chain joins TRBV11-2 and TRBJ1-4; D ambiguous. The CDR3 is made up of 14 amino acids. Germline CDR1 reads SGHAT; CDR2 reads FQNNGV. The chain's CDR3 is CASNLAYRDGKLFF. CDR3 nucleotide sequence: TGTGCCAGCAACTTAGCGTACAGAGATGGAAAACTGTTTTTT.

The chain joins TRBV13 to TRBJ2-7; no definite D call. CDR1 PRHDT and CDR2 FYEKMQ come from the germline V gene (reference sequence). With 2 bases removed from V and 5 bases from J, the gap between germline ends came to 16 bases. The CDR3 sequence is 15 residues long. The CDR3 loop reads CASSLRRLELNEQYV. CDR3 in DNA: TGTGCCAGCAGCTTAAGAAGGTTGGAACTGAACGAGCAGTACGTC.

V and J are TRBV4-1 and TRBJ2-1, with D possibly being TRBD2 (6 bases). Germline CDR1 reads MGHRA; CDR2 reads YSYEKL. The ends were cut back, 3 bases at V and 15 bases at J, with 24 bases in the middle. The CDR3 covers 15 residues. The CDR3 reads CASSHVEGLPNSPFF. The CDR3 DNA reads as TGCGCCAGCAGCCATGTGGAGGGCCTTCCTAATAGTCCGTTCTTC.

As concerns this clonotype: A read error may account for a junction end that differs from germline. V is TRBV5-1 and J is TRBJ2-7; 9 bases line up with TRBD1. The CDR3 is made up of 15 amino acids. Germline CDR1 and CDR2: SGHRS and YFSETQ. The CDR3 nucleotides read TGCGCCAGCAGCTTGGACGGGACAGGGTACGACGAGCAGAACTTC. This gives the protein CASSLDGTGYDEQNF. The variable domain in full, completed from reference TRBV5-1 and TRBJ2-7, reads KAGVTQTPRYLIKTRGQQVTLSCSPISGHRSVSWYQQTPGQGLQFLFEYFSETQRNKGNFPGRFSGRQFSNSRSEMNVSTLELGDSALYLCASSLDGTGYDEQNFGPGTRLTVT.

A note on this clonotype: A junction end diverges from the germline sequence, so it may reflect a read error. V is TRBV11-2 and J is TRBJ2-5; D ambiguous. This CDR3 spans 13 amino acids. The germline V gene encodes CDR1 SGHAT and CDR2 FQNNGV. This CDR3 reads CVSASPHGETQYF. CDR3 bases: TGTGTCAGCGCGTCTCCACATGGAGAGACCCAGTACTTC.

For this clonotype: A much larger clone is a single base away; this may be a read error. The J gene is TRBJ2-7, the V gene TRBV11-1, with 11 bases lining up with TRBD2. Germline CDR1 SGHAT, CDR2 FQDESV (reference sequence). Trimming at V came to 8 bases and at J to 4 bases, leaving 19 bases not matched to a gene. This CDR3 spans 18 amino acids. The CDR3 DNA reads as TGTGCCAGCGGCCCTCTAAGTAGCGGGAGGGCCCGGGGGTACGAGCAGTACTTC. Amino acid sequence: CASGPLSSGRARGYEQYF.

With respect to this clonotype: No conserved phenylalanine or tryptophan is present at the end of the CDR3, so a read error is the likely explanation. V gene TRBV7-9 combines with J gene TRBJ1-2, with a possible D match to TRBD1 (6 bases). V gave up 4 bases and J gave up 5 bases, with 20 bases separating them. Germline CDR1 and CDR2: SEHNR and FQNEAQ (reference sequence). The CDR3 contains 16 residues. CDR3 in DNA: TGTGCCAGCAGCTCGCGGGACATCCCGAGTGGGTATGGCTACACCCTC. It yields the protein CASSSRDIPSGYGYTL.

As concerns this clonotype: This sequence may be a read error, since a much larger clone differs from it by one base. The V call is TRBV6-1, the J call TRBJ2-7; no definite D call. The CDR3 is made up of 14 amino acids. Germline CDR1 MNHNS, CDR2 SASEGT. The germline V and J ends were trimmed by 2 bases and 3 bases, with 11 bases remaining between them. The CDR3 sequence is CASSESVWHYEQYF. CDR3 sequence (DNA): TGTGCCAGCAGTGAATCTGTCTGGCACTACGAGCAGTACTTC.

The genes are TRBV7-8 and TRBJ2-2; TRBD1 or TRBD2 may be the D gene (5 bases each). Germline assignment: CDR1 SGHVS and CDR2 FQNEAQ. V was cut by 5 bases and J by 4 bases, with 11 bases left in between. This CDR3 has 14 amino acids. DNA of the CDR3: TGTGCCAGCAGCAAGGGACCCAGCACCGGGGAGCTGTTTTTT. Translation: CASSKGPSTGELFF.

A note on this clonotype: A much more abundant neighbour one base away suggests this may be a read error. V usage is TRBV29-1 and J usage is TRBJ2-5; D is undetermined. CDR1 is SQVTM, CDR2 ANQGSEA, per germline. With 3 bases removed from V and 4 bases from J, the gap between germline ends came to 21 bases. The CDR3 loop spans 16 amino acids. The CDR3 DNA reads as TGCAGCGTTGACGGCAGGATGGGTGACGGGCGAGAGACCCAGTACTTC. This sequence encodes CSVDGRMGDGRETQYF.

This clonotype was recorded many times. The chain links TRBV11-2 to TRBJ2-1; D is perhaps TRBD2 (6 bases). This CDR3 region has 17 residues. Germline V gene sequence: CDR1 SGHAT, CDR2 FQNNGV. Trimming took 1 base from V and 4 from J, leaving 17 bases between them. CDR3 loop: CASSLGGATSSYNEQFF. The CDR3 bases are TGTGCCAGCAGCTTAGGAGGAGCTACTAGCTCTTACAATGAGCAGTTCTTC. Based on the CDR3 plus reference TRBV11-2 and TRBJ2-1, the full variable domain is EAGVAQSPRYKIIEKRQSVAFWCNPISGHATLYWYQQILGQGPKLLIQFQNNGVVDDSQLPKDRFSAERLKGVDSTLKIQPAKLEDSAVYLCASSLGGATSSYNEQFFGPGTRLTVL.

As concerns this clonotype: Compared with germline, one end of the junction differs, possibly owing to a read error. V is TRBV12-3 or TRBV12-4 and J is TRBJ2-3; TRBD2 aligns across 8 bases. The CDR3 has 16 amino acids. CDR3 in DNA: TGTGCCAGCAGTCCCTTGACTAGCGTGAGCATAGATACGCAGTATTTT. This translates into CASSPLTSVSIDTQYF.

There are a few counts of this clonotype. The CDR3 DNA reads as TGTGCCAGCAGCTTAGATCGCAGACAGGGGGCCTACGAGCAGTACTTC. Its protein is CASSLDRRQGAYEQYF. The chain recombines TRBV11-2 with TRBJ2-7; 9 bases fit TRBD1. There are 16 residues in the CDR3. Trimming at V came to 0 bases and at J to 2 bases, leaving 5 bases not matched to a gene. Per the germline V gene, CDR1 is SGHAT and CDR2 is FQNNGV. Using reference TRBV11-2 and TRBJ2-7 for the parts outside the CDR3, the full variable domain is EAGVAQSPRYKIIEKRQSVAFWCNPISGHATLYWYQQILGQGPKLLIQFQNNGVVDDSQLPKDRFSAERLKGVDSTLKIQPAKLEDSAVYLCASSLDRRQGAYEQYFGPGTRLTVT.

The table lists this clonotype with a count of one. A read error may be the cause here, since a much bigger clone is one base away. This chain uses TRBV29-1 with TRBJ1-1; D not resolved. This CDR3 has 10 amino acids. Germline-derived CDR1 and CDR2 are SQVTM and ANQGSEA. The CDR3 region has the DNA TGCAGCGTTGTGAACACTGGAGCTTTCTTT. Translated: CSVVNTGAFF.

As concerns this clonotype: It may be a read error: a sequence one base away is much more abundant. V and J are TRBV10-3 and TRBJ2-2, with D unclear. Germline values: CDR1 ENHRY, CDR2 SYGVKD. The CDR3 is made up of 13 amino acids. CDR3 in amino acids: CDISESRTSELFF. The DNA of the CDR3 is TGTGACATCAGTGAGTCACGGACCTCAGAGCTGTTTTTT.

The V gene is TRBV5-1, the J gene TRBJ2-3; D unclear. Per the germline V gene, CDR1 is SGHRS and CDR2 is YFSETQ. V lost 2 bases to trimming and J lost 7 bases, with 8 bases between them. The CDR3 consists of 12 residues. In nucleotides, the CDR3 is TGCGCCAGCAGCTTCTGGGAACATACGCAGTATTTT. It translates to CASSFWEHTQYF.

With respect to this clonotype: With a much larger clone just one base away, this may be a read error. Likely a read error: the CDR3 ends without its conserved phenylalanine or tryptophan. The CDR3 DNA sequence: TGTGCCAGCAGGATCACTAGTCCGGGCGAGACCCAGTACCTC. Amino acids: CASRITSPGETQYL. V gene TRBV12-3 or TRBV12-4 combines with J gene TRBJ2-5, with TRBD2 as a possible D gene (5 bases). V lost 6 bases and J 5 bases, leaving 16 bases between the germline ends. CDR3 length equals 14 residues.

This clonotype came up many times. V usage is TRBV6-1 and J usage is TRBJ1-4; D possibly corresponds to TRBD1 (5 bases). The CDR3 consists of 16 residues. In germline, CDR1 is MNHNS, CDR2 SASEGT. V shed 5 bases and J shed 4 bases, with 17 bases lying between them. CDR3: CASSFSPGRNNEKLFF. CDR3 DNA sequence: TGTGCCAGCAGTTTTTCCCCGGGACGGAATAATGAAAAACTGTTTTTT.

In this sample, this clonotype turned up many times. The chain uses TRBV6-2 or TRBV6-3 and TRBJ2-4, with D perhaps assigned TRBD1 or TRBD2 (5 bases each). Germline CDR1 MNHEY, CDR2 SVGEGT. The V gene lost 6 bases and the J gene lost 7 bases, with 7 bases spanning the gap. CDR3 length: 11 residues. CDR3 sequence reads: CASRWGNIQYF. For the CDR3, the DNA is TGTGCCAGCAGATGGGGGAACATTCAGTACTTC.

This clonotype was seen a single time. The CDR3 carries no conserved terminal phenylalanine or tryptophan, so it likely arises from a read error. The J gene is TRBJ2-2, the V gene TRBV12-3 or TRBV12-4; unclear D gene. The CDR3 runs 12 residues. The chain's CDR3 is CTSRWGGGELFS. The CDR3 DNA follows: TGTACCAGCAGATGGGGTGGCGGGGAGCTGTTTTCT.

Remarks on this clonotype: This may be a read error, as it is one base from a much larger clone. V is TRBV29-1 and J is TRBJ2-5; 11 nucleotides match TRBD1. Germline CDR1 is SQVTM and CDR2 is ANQGSEA. This CDR3 has 14 amino acids. Trimming removed 6 bases from V and 5 bases from J; junction bases left unmatched: 8. The CDR3: CSVGTGGSRETQYF. CDR3 coding DNA: TGCAGCGTCGGGACAGGGGGTTCTCGGGAGACCCAGTACTTC.

On this clonotype: A much larger clone lies one base from this, so it may be a read error. The chain has TRBV4-3 and TRBJ2-3, with 8 positions matching TRBD2. Per the germline V gene, CDR1 is LGHNA and CDR2 is YSLEER. There are 15 residues in the CDR3. The CDR3: CASNQAGDATDTQYF. The CDR3 DNA sequence: TGCGCCAGCAACCAAGCGGGGGATGCGACAGATACGCAGTATTTT.